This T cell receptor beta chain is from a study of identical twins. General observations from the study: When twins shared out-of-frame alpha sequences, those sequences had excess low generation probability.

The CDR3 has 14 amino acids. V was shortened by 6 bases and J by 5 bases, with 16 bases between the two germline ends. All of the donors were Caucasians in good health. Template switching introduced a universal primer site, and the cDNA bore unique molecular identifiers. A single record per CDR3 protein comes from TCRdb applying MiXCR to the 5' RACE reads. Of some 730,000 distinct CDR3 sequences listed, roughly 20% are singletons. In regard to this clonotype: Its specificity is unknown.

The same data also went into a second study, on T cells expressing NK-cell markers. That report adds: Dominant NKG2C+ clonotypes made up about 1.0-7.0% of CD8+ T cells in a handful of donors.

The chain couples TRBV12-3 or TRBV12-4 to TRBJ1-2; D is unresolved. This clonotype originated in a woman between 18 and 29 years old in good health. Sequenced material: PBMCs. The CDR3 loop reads CASSRVAQSYGYTF. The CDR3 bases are TGTGCCAGCAGCCGGGTCGCCCAATCTTATGGCTACACCTTC.